This T cell receptor (beta chain) came from a study of blood T cell repertoires in COVID-19 (dated by TCRdb to 2020 to 2021). Some background on the complete study: Samples covering the acute and convalescent phases of COVID-19 were provided by collaborators in the United States, Italy and Spain. The prospective study material was composed of cDNA or gDNA derived from T cells, B-cell-depleted T cells, or PBMCs. Deeply sampled blood TCRbeta repertoires from subjects exposed to, actively infected with, or recovered from COVID-19 were included in the dataset. A freely available public database, intended as a resource for researchers studying the immune response to SARS-CoV-2, is where the repertoires were released. Samples were obtained from the ongoing ImmuneRACE study (first 160 participants) and from 950 to 1,500 subjects provided by 6 global collaborators. A de-identified subject ID, COVID-19 status, age in years and sex were almost always included in the sample metadata. HLA class I and class II types, where available, came from metadata supplied by the sample provider rather than from assay-based typing. Broad study findings and their caveats: Clinical and demographic metadata were provided uncurated, with the amount varying by source and participant.

One collaborating source in Seattle enrolled patients during active infection and followed them longitudinally through the course of disease. The collaborating institutions used their own protocols to collect whole blood in K2EDTA tubes. For TCRbeta analysis, collaborator samples were shipped as frozen whole blood, as isolated PBMCs, or as DNA extracted from either sample type. The CDR3 runs 14 residues from the cysteine to the phenylalanine. Only the CDR3 part of the read is kept: 42 bases, read in frame from the first base. The trim is 7 bases for V and 0 bases for J, with a gap of 12 bases between the germline ends. As encoded in the germline V gene (reference sequence), CDR1 is LNHDA while CDR2 is SQIVND. Remarks on this clone: Its cognate antigen has yet to be identified. Base-call qualities are not available, and no considerably larger clone is one nucleotide away.

TCRbeta CDR3 regions were amplified from genomic DNA using the immunoSEQ Assay, a bias-controlled multiplex PCR. The original methods were these. The number of nucleated cells in each sample was estimated by amplification of reference gene primers within the assay. To quantify the absolute abundance of each unique TCRbeta CDR3 rearrangement, sequence reads were collapsed and filtered. Productive Simpson clonality was computed per sample as the square root of Simpson's diversity index over productive rearrangements. This immuneACCESS table, as held by TCRdb, lists in-frame sequences with V and J called but not all clones. Of the missing ones, under half trace to an unresolved V gene in checked studies; the others have no known cause. The V and J calls and the clone size are those of that table, but D and trimming were determined from the DNA. This sample has 45,000 to 50,000 clones in its table, and 70% to 90% of those were observed once. The ten biggest clones cover 25% to 40% of the sample.

Sequenced: peripheral blood. The receptor's source is an elderly woman with COVID-19, enrolled during active disease. In this chain, TRBV19 is recombined with TRBJ1-1; no D gene call is confident. The DNA sequence is TGTGCCAGTACGGGGAGGAAAATGAACACTGAAGCTTTCTTT. Translated, it reads CASTGRKMNTEAFF.